This entry lists 6 T cell receptor beta chains sequenced from one sample in a study of cytomegalovirus exposure and HLA in healthy donors. With 60 Vbeta and 13 Jbeta primers, the PCR was carried out. Measured with immunoSEQ multiplex PCR; TCRdb has only the in-frame clones, and not every one. The sample gives fewer than 200,000 clones, 65% to 85% of which show up once; less than 2% is in the top ten. The sequenced material came from PBMCs. These receptors were taken from a man aged 40-49 years in good health and CMV-seropositive.

This clone appeared a single time. The chain joins TRBV6-5 to TRBJ2-1; 8 nucleotides line up with TRBD2. Germline V gives CDR1 MNHEY, CDR2 SVGAGI. V shed 7 bases, J shed 2 bases, and the junction held 7 bases outside the gene matches. CDR3 length: 15 amino acids. The chain's CDR3 is CASTIFSGTYNEQFF. The CDR3 region has the DNA TGTGCCAGCACCATCTTTAGCGGGACCTACAATGAGCAGTTCTTC.

The chain is built from TRBV7-7 and TRBJ2-7; 8 bases match TRBD1. The germline gives CDR1 SSHAT, CDR2 FNYEAQ (reference sequence). This CDR3 is built from 15 residues. The trim removed 4 bases at V and 4 bases at J, leaving 9 bases unmatched. The CDR3 reads CASSYPGTGAYEQYF. CDR3 nucleotide sequence: TGTGCCAGCAGCTACCCCGGGACAGGAGCATACGAGCAGTACTTC.

The chain links TRBV5-8 to TRBJ2-4; 13 nucleotides agree with TRBD2. The V and J ends lost 4 bases and 2 bases, in that order; junction bases with no gene match: 3. Germline assignment: CDR1 SGHTS and CDR2 YDEGEE. The CDR3 consists of 16 residues. The CDR3 DNA sequence: TGTGCCAGCAGCCCACTAGCGGGAGGGCCCAAAAACATTCAGTACTTC. This codes for CASSPLAGGPKNIQYF.

V usage is TRBV7-8 and J usage is TRBJ2-3, with TRBD2 as a possible D gene (6 bases). Trimming shortened V by 5 bases and J by 1 base, and 25 bases separated the two germline ends. The CDR3 is 19 residues long. Germline V gives CDR1 SGHVS, CDR2 FQNEAQ. The CDR3 loop reads CASSGRMVAADPGTDTQYF. In DNA form, the CDR3 reads TGTGCCAGCAGCGGAAGGATGGTAGCGGCAGACCCTGGCACAGATACGCAGTATTTT.

The CDR3 loop is CAISTVGREANYGYTF. For the CDR3, the DNA is TGTGCCATCAGCACCGTCGGCAGGGAAGCTAACTATGGCTACACCTTC. The chain carries TRBV10-3 and TRBJ1-2, with a tentative D call TRBD1 (5 bases). Trimming cost V 6 bases and J 0 bases, with 17 bases left between them. Germline CDR1 reads ENHRY; CDR2 reads SYGVKD. This CDR3 comprises 16 residues.

The chain couples TRBV18 to TRBJ1-1; D perhaps matches TRBD1 (5 bases). Deletions cut 3 bases from V and 0 bases from J, with 5 bases between. Germline V gives CDR1 KGHSH, CDR2 LQKENI. The CDR3 extends over 13 amino acids. This CDR3 is CASSPTVNTEAFF. CDR3 nucleotides: TGTGCCAGCTCACCGACAGTGAACACTGAAGCTTTCTTT.